This T cell receptor beta chain emerged from a study of cytomegalovirus exposure and HLA in healthy donors (dated by TCRdb to the late 2010s). With regard to the full study: An earlier analysis of 587 of the donors reported 250 to 350 Gb of sequence data and 117 million unique TCR beta sequences obtained from about 180 million T cells. Roughly 300 gigabases of sequencing data and around 87 million unique TCR sequences were included in an early release covering several hundred HLA-typed donors. Of the 300 to 450 genotyped donors, more than 75% were placed in the genetic ancestry cluster associated with self-reported Caucasian donors. The study was designed to test whether signatures of past pathogen exposure could be identified by cataloging public T cell receptors. Using immunosequencing, the study profiled T cell repertoires from about 650 subjects and related those repertoires to cytomegalovirus serostatus. Along with the roughly 670-subject first cohort, a separate validation cohort of 120 different subjects was used. To predict cytomegalovirus infection status, the study brought together high-throughput TCR immunosequencing, statistical association of individual TCRs with disease status, and machine learning. In a later analysis, previously published TCR beta repertoires from more than 500 donors were re-analyzed and high-resolution HLA genotyping was added so that TCR occurrence patterns could be studied. In the later analysis, no new phenotypic data were used to find candidate immune exposures; instead, reliance was placed on TCR beta sequences and their occurrence across donors. In an earlier analysis of 500 to 650 of the donors, high-throughput TCR beta sequencing was used to judge whether each TCR beta V gene segment behaved as functional or pseudogenic. Alongside the repertoire data, information on donor age, sex, ethnicity and CMV serostatus was compiled. Genome-wide SNP genotypes for about 55% of the roughly 670 donors were used in a later genetic analysis, which treated that subset as a discovery cohort. Every repertoire in the discovery cohort had been generated on one and the same sequencing platform. Class I and class II HLA loci were covered by the typing at four-digit resolution. Typing coverage differed by locus: A, B, C, DRB1 and DQB1 were typed in about 620-640 donors, DQA1 in about 550, DPA1 in around 580, and DPB1 in 450 to 490. Because of strong linkage in the cohort, a few DR-DQ haplotypes were treated as single units for association and clustering. Across 398 genotyped donors of the cohort, an average of about 240,000 unique TCR beta nucleotide sequences per donor were sequenced, and roughly 20% of those sequences were non-productive.

A word on this clone: The antigen this receptor binds is unknown.

V sheds 3 bases and J sheds 2 bases, leaving 7 bases between their ends. CDR1 and CDR2 were assigned from the germline V gene as SGHVS and FQNEAQ. Measured from the cysteine to the phenylalanine, the CDR3 is 13 residues long. Of the read, only the CDR3 DNA is kept; its 39 bases are in frame from base 1. The library relied on the immunoSEQ multiplex PCR assay. For the multiplex PCR, a mixture combining 60 forward primers for TCR Vbeta segments and 13 reverse primers for TCR Jbeta segments was used. The CDR3 region of rearranged TCR beta genes was amplified from genomic DNA with a multiplex PCR assay. On the Illumina HiSeq System, the amplified TCR beta libraries were sequenced as 87-base-pair reads. In the paper's pipeline: A later analysis tallied approximately 87 million unique TCR beta chains across the 666 repertoires, and approximately 9.9 million of those chains were shared by two or more donors. Raw reads were error-corrected and collapsed into unique sequences by a nearest-neighbor algorithm in which closely related sequences were merged to remove PCR and sequencing errors. To assign V, D and J gene segments, CDR3 sequences were aligned to IMGT reference sequences. For a sequence to be retained, a match of at least six nucleotides to both a V gene segment and a J gene segment was required. A rearrangement counted as productive if the CDR3 had no stop codons and remained in frame with V and J, and every other rearrangement counted as non-productive. CDR3 was defined according to IMGT convention as the region running from the second conserved V-encoded cysteine to the conserved J-encoded phenylalanine. Sequences without an unambiguous match to a single V gene segment were excluded from the earlier analysis of about 600 of the donors. In an earlier analysis of 587 of the donors, V segments were called functional above 56.7% productive rearrangements and were called segregating when the between-donor standard deviation exceeded 5%. A statistical classification framework was built for diagnosing cytomegalovirus status from the catalog of TCR beta chain sequences. V and J gene assignment, in a later analysis, came from comparing TCR nucleotide sequences with IMGT/GENE-DB human TR gene sequences. The TCRdist pipeline was used in a later analysis to assign CDR3 sequences and most-parsimonious VDJ recombination scenarios. In a later analysis, every TCR beta chain was defined by the combination of its CDR3 amino acid sequence and its V-gene family, and reads without a unique V-gene family were dropped. In a later analysis, around 600 highly shared, low-generation-probability nucleotide sequences were removed to address suspected cross-contamination and a sequencing artifact. A later analysis calculated a clonal expansion index for each public chain from normalized within-repertoire ranks of inferred template counts. In a later analysis, generation probabilities were computed using a VDJ recombination model fitted to out-of-frame rearrangements, and the results were checked against IGoR. Hypergeometric tests were used in a later analysis to score TCR-TCR, TCR-HLA and TCR-CMV co-occurrence, with a repertoire-size bias correction applied to the TCR pairs. A later analysis estimated false discovery rates by permuting HLA or CMV assignments 20 times. A later analysis grouped co-occurring TCRs with DBSCAN, adding TCRdist sequence similarity when clustering within HLA-allele-positive subsets. Co-occurrence clustering excluded repertoires with fewer than 30,000 or more than 120,000 public chains, plus five with anomalous nucleotide sharing. TCRdb re-hosts the immuneACCESS table, in-frame sequences only. Its copies lack some clones; in the studies checked, an unresolved V gene accounts for under half of them, and the cause for the rest is not known. That table is the source of V, J and clone size, and D and trimming were worked out from the DNA. The sample table includes some 150,000 clones. The ten top clones hold over 2% of the sample.

Broader findings and caveats from the paper: According to a later analysis, TCR association rates differed among HLA loci, with DRB1 alleles showing the most associated TCRs and HLA-C alleles showing the fewest. In a later analysis, HLA-associated TCR beta chains showed more clonal expansion and lower generation probabilities than non-associated chains that were equally common. Because counts were too low, roughly 16 rarely observed V segments, including chromosome 9 orphons, were left out of the earlier analysis of 587 of the donors. The cohort was sequenced for TCR beta chains only, and without alpha or paired-chain data the features that could be detected were limited. Because some donors lacked HLA typing at each locus, the association tests relied only on the typed subset. When HLA alleles, especially DR and DQ, strongly co-occurred, TCR associations were difficult to assign to individual alleles. The only immune exposure information available for the cohort was CMV serostatus. According to the authors, the approach could potentially be generalized to other disease states and immunological phenotypes. In both the original and validation cohorts, the classifier was reported to diagnose cytomegalovirus status with high specificity and sensitivity. Several of the top co-occurrence clusters appeared to be linked to parvovirus B19, influenza, CMV and Epstein-Barr virus, according to a later analysis. In a later analysis, around 17,000 TCR beta sequences were associated with specific HLA alleles at a false discovery rate of 0.05. In an earlier analysis of some 500 of the donors, most TCR beta V segments were observed in productive rearrangements about 87% or about 30% of the time, broadly matching IMGT annotations. A cluster of highly shared sequence variants was judged likely to represent a technical artifact of the sequencing pipeline. In a later genetic analysis, a missense DCLRE1C variant was associated with V-gene and J-gene trimming of TCR beta chains, and the association was replicated in an independent cohort. While some public TCRs were present in many individuals, most TCR sequences turned up only very rarely across donors. Some IMGT-functional V segments, including TRBV6-2 and TRBV6-3, could not be told apart with the 87-base-pair reads, so those segments were excluded. In vitro tests confirmed that a few of the cytomegalovirus-associated TCR beta chains recognize cytomegalovirus antigens. A later analysis found that most CMV-associated TCR beta chains appeared HLA-restricted, with HLA associations seemingly driven largely by CMV exposure. In a later genetic analysis, fewer N-insertions in productive TCRs were reported among donors in an Asian-associated ancestry cluster than the 666-donor mean. A further reported finding was that TCR beta sequences accurately predicted the HLA-A and HLA-B alleles for most subjects in the first cohort. Linkage disequilibrium might explain the correlated functional status among segregating V segments, but an unknown experimental factor could not be ruled out. In the study, about 150 TCR beta chains were listed as associated with cytomegalovirus. The presence/absence analyses assumed that sequencing depth was roughly uniform across donors, and that assumption may not be true.

The cohort consisted of some 730 healthy bone marrow donors. At the time of sampling, every cohort member was nominally healthy, though immune exposures that went unrecorded were likely present. The donor tested CMV seronegative, placing the donor among the 350 or so seronegative members of the cohort. Every donor gave a peripheral blood sample, and the peripheral blood mononuclear cells from that sample were used for TCR beta sequencing. The Qiagen DNeasy Blood Extraction Kit was used to extract genomic DNA from the blood cell samples. The chain links TRBV7-8 with TRBJ1-2; the D gene cannot be named for sure. The sequencing input was PBMCs. This TCR came from a woman between 18 and 29 years old in good health and CMV-seronegative. CDR3 loop: CASSFSGNYGYTF. In nucleotide form, the sequence is TGTGCCAGCAGCTTTTCGGGAAACTATGGCTACACCTTC.